The clone carrying this T cell receptor beta chain appeared a single time. Those who participated ranged in age from 18 to 89 years and resided in about two dozen US areas. In assigning cohorts, the study relied on participant-reported clinical history. Original processing methods: Counts of nucleated cells, estimated from reference gene primer amplification, were obtained. Clones were sequenced by immunoSEQ multiplex PCR, and TCRdb holds only the in-frame ones, with some missing. Clonal size and the V and J genes are those of that table, whereas D and trimming came from the DNA. The repertoire consists of about 400,000 clones, with 70% to 90% occurring once and the leading ten covering over 1.5%. The germline V and J ends were trimmed by 1 base and 0 bases, with 10 bases remaining between them. Germline V gives CDR1 LNHDA, CDR2 SQIVND (reference sequence). The CDR3 runs 16 residues. The sample comes from a study of blood T cell repertoires in COVID-19. Study background: PBMCs, B-cell-depleted T cells, or T cells were the source of the cDNA or gDNA that made up the material.

The chain employs TRBV19 and TRBJ1-5, with D unclear. The specimen was PBMCs or T cells enriched from blood (not recorded which). This sequence originates from a woman aged 18-29 years with acute COVID-19. The CDR3 nucleotides are TGTGCCAGTAGTATAGTTGGCATTTATAGCAATCAGCCCCAGCATTTT. Protein: CASSIVGIYSNQPQHF. Full variable domain (outside the CDR3, taken from reference TRBV19 and TRBJ1-5): DGGITQSPKYLFRKEGQNVTLSCEQNLNHDAMYWYRQDPGQGLRLIYYSQIVNDFQKGDIAEGYSVSREKKESFPLTVTSAQKNPTAFYLCASSIVGIYSNQPQHFGDGTRLSIL.